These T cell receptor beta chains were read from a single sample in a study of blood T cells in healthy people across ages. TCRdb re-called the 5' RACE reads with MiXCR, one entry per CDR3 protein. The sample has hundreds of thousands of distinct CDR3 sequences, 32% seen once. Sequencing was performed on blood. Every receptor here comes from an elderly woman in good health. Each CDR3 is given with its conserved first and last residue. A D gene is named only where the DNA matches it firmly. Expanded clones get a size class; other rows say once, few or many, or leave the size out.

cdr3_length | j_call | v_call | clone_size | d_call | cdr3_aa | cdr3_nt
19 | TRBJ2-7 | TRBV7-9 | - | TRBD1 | CSSSLDSPYSGTDSYEQYF | TGTTCCAGCAGCTTAGATTCCCCGTACTCAGGGACAGATTCCTACGAGCAGTACTTC
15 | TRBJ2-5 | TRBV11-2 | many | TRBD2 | CASSLGAGEEETQYF | TGTGCCAGCAGCTTAGGGGCGGGGGAAGAAGAGACCCAGTACTTC
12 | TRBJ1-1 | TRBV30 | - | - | CAWARDWAEAFF | TGTGCCTGGGCCAGAGATTGGGCTGAAGCTTTCTTT
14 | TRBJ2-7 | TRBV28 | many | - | CASSLFRGRNEQYF | TGTGCCAGCAGTTTATTTCGGGGACGGAACGAGCAGTACTTC
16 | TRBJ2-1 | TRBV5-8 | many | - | CASSLSFRSSYNEQFF | TGTGCCAGCAGCTTGAGTTTCAGGAGCTCCTACAATGAGCAGTTCTTC
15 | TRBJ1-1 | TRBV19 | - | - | CASSSRTGGDTEAFF | TGTGCCAGTAGTTCCCGGACTGGGGGGGACACTGAAGCTTTCTTT
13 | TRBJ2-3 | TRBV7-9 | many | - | CASGGVSTDTQYF | TGTGCCTCCGGGGGTGTAAGCACAGATACGCAGTATTTT
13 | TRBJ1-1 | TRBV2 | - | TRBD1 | CASSIGQGTEAFF | TGTGCCAGCAGCATTGGACAGGGGACTGAAGCTTTCTTT
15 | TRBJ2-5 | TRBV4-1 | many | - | CASSQPLVGGETQYF | TGCGCCAGCAGCCAGCCCCTCGTCGGCGGGGAGACCCAGTACTTC
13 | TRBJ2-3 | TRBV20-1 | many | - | CSARTDRTDTQYF | TGCAGTGCCAGGACAGATCGCACAGATACGCAGTATTTT
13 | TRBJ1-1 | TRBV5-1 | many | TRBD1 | CASTGAMNTEAFF | TGCGCCAGTACAGGGGCGATGAACACTGAAGCTTTCTTT
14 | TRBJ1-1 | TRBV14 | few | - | CASSQMRENTEAFF | TGTGCCAGCAGCCAGATGAGGGAGAACACTGAAGCTTTCTTT
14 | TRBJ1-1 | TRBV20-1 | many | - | CSATSPLSGTEAFF | TGCAGTGCGACTTCTCCCCTTTCGGGGACTGAAGCTTTCTTT
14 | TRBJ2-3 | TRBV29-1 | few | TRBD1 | CSGGQAHPTDTQYF | TGCAGCGGCGGACAGGCCCATCCCACAGATACGCAGTATTTT
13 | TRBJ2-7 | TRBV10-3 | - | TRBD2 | CAISVLAGTEQYF | TGTGCCATCAGTGTACTAGCGGGCACTGAGCAGTACTTC
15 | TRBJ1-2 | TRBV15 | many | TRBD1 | CATSSRGQGNYGYTF | TGTGCCACCAGCTCGAGGGGACAGGGGAACTATGGCTACACCTTC
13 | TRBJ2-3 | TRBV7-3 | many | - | CASSQPPTDTQYF | TGTGCCAGCAGCCAACCCCCTACAGATACGCAGTATTTT
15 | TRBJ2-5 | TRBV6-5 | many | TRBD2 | CASSLGLGASQTQYF | TGTGCCAGCAGTCTTGGACTAGGGGCGTCACAGACCCAGTACTTC
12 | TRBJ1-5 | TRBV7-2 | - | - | CAGSLAGQPQHF | TGTGCCGGCAGCTTAGCGGGTCAGCCCCAGCATTTT
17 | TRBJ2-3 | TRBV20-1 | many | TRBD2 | CSARDGRGGRSTDTQYF | TGCAGTGCTAGAGATGGGCGGGGGGGCCGAAGCACAGATACGCAGTATTTT
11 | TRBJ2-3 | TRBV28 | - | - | CASRQVDTRYF | TGTGCCAGCAGACAGGTAGATACGCGGTATTTT
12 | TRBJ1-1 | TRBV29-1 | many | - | CSVGVGNTEAFF | TGCAGCGTTGGCGTGGGAAACACTGAAGCTTTCTTT
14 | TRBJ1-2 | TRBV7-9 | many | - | CASSLLKRGYGYTF | TGTGCCAGCAGCTTACTCAAACGGGGCTATGGCTACACCTTC
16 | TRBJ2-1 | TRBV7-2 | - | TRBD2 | CASSLAGSSGYNEQFF | TGTGCCAGCAGCTTAGCGGGGTCTAGCGGGTACAATGAGCAGTTCTTC
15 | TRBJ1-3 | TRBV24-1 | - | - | CATSVARDIGNTIYF | TGTGCCACCAGTGTTGCCCGGGACATCGGAAACACCATATATTTT
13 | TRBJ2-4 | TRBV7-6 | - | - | CASSLGSINIQYF | TGTGCCAGCAGCTTAGGGTCTATAAACATTCAGTACTTC
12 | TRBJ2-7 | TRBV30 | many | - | CAWSHKGWEQYF | TGTGCCTGGAGCCATAAGGGTTGGGAGCAGTACTTC
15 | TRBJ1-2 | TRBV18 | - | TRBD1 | CASSPGRGQGYGYTF | TGTGCCAGCTCCCCCGGAAGGGGGCAGGGCTATGGCTACACCTTC
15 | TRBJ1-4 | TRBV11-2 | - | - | CASSLGTRPNEKLFF | TGTGCCAGCAGCTTAGGTACCAGGCCCAATGAAAAACTGTTTTTT
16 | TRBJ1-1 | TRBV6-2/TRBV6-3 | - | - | CASSYSRTDLNTEAFF | TGTGCCAGCAGTTACTCGCGGACAGACTTAAACACTGAAGCTTTCTTT
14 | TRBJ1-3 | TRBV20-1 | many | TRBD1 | CSANRDRDGNTIYF | TGCAGTGCAAACCGGGACAGGGACGGAAACACCATATATTTT
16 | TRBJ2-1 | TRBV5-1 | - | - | CASSLEGASSYNEQFF | TGCGCCAGCAGCTTGGAAGGGGCGAGCTCCTACAATGAGCAGTTCTTC
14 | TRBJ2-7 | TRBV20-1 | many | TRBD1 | CSVAPGTGGGEQYF | TGCAGTGTTGCCCCCGGGACAGGGGGCGGCGAGCAGTACTTC
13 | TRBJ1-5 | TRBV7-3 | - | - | CASSLDPYQPQHF | TGTGCCAGCAGCTTGGATCCTTATCAGCCCCAGCATTTT
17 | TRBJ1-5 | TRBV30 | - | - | CAWSVAQGYYSNQPQHF | TGTGCCTGGAGTGTAGCCCAGGGTTATTACAGCAATCAGCCCCAGCATTTT
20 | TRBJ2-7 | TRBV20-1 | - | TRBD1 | CSARGGTGASGRPNSYEQYF | TGCAGTGCCCGCGGTGGGACAGGGGCTAGCGGGCGCCCCAACTCCTACGAGCAGTACTTC
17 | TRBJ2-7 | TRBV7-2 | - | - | CASSVSSGALSAYEQYF | TGTGCCAGCAGCGTTAGCAGTGGTGCCCTTTCCGCCTACGAGCAGTACTTC
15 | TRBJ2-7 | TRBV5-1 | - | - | CASSLMAGDSYEQYF | TGCGCCAGCAGCTTGATGGCAGGGGACTCCTACGAGCAGTACTTC
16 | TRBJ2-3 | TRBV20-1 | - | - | CSARALLAAHTDTQYF | TGCAGTGCTAGAGCCCTCCTAGCCGCCCACACAGATACGCAGTATTTT
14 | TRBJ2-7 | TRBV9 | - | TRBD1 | CASSGGQGPDEQYF | TGTGCCAGCAGCGGCGGACAGGGTCCTGACGAGCAGTACTTC
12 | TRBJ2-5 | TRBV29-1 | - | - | CSVEDLTHERYF | TGCAGCGTTGAAGATCTTACGCACGAGCGGTACTTC
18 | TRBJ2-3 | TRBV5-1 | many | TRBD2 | CASSRGTSGGDPTDTQYF | TGCGCCAGCAGCAGAGGGACTAGCGGGGGGGACCCGACAGATACGCAGTATTTT
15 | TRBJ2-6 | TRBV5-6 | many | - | CASSFYVAGANVLTF | TGTGCCAGCAGCTTTTACGTCGCTGGGGCCAACGTCCTGACTTTC
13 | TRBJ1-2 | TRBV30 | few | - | CAWSQEGGYGYTF | TGTGCCTGGAGTCAAGAGGGAGGCTATGGCTACACCTTC
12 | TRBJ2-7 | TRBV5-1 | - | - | CASSFTGIEQYF | TGCGCCAGCAGCTTCACAGGGATCGAGCAGTACTTC
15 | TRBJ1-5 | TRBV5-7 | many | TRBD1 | CASSLAQGAYQPQHF | TGTGCCAGCAGCTTGGCCCAGGGGGCTTATCAGCCCCAGCATTTT
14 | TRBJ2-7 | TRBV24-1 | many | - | CATSQGRDSYEQYF | TGTGCCACCAGTCAGGGGAGGGATTCCTACGAGCAGTACTTC
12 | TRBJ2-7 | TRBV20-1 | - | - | CSADRDSYEQYF | TGCAGTGCTGACCGGGACTCCTACGAGCAGTACTTC
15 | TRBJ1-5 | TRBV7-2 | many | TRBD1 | CASSLGGQGHQPQHF | TGTGCCAGCAGCTTAGGGGGACAGGGGCACCAGCCCCAGCATTTT
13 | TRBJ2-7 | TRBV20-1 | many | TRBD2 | CSAVPGLAYEQYF | TGCAGTGCTGTACCGGGACTAGCCTACGAGCAGTACTTC
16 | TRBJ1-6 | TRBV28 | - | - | CASSLESSSYNSPLHF | TGTGCCAGCAGTTTGGAGAGTAGCTCCTATAATTCACCCCTCCACTTT
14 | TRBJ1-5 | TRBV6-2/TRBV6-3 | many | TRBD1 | CASWDRGGNQPQHF | TGTGCCAGCTGGGACAGGGGTGGCAATCAGCCCCAGCATTTT
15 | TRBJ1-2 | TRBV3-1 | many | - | CASSQDAGAAPGYTF | TGTGCCAGCAGCCAAGATGCGGGCGCGGCGCCGGGCTACACCTTC
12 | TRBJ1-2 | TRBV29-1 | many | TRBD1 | CSVVDRVHGYTF | TGCAGCGTTGTCGACAGGGTACATGGCTACACCTTC
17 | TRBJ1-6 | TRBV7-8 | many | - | CASSLGGLGTYNSPLHF | TGTGCCAGCAGCTTAGGGGGGTTGGGGACCTATAATTCACCCCTCCACTTT